This T cell receptor (beta chain) was sequenced in a study of blood T cell repertoires in COVID-19. Across the study: Spain, Italy and the United States supplied samples that represented acute and convalescent COVID-19. From T cells, B-cell-depleted T cells, or PBMCs came the material, which was cDNA or gDNA.

In the authors' workflow: Reference gene primer amplification yielded estimated nucleated cell counts. Repertoires were generated with immunoSEQ multiplex PCR, while TCRdb's copy carries only in-frame clones and drops some. The V and J calls and clone size are taken from that table; D and trimming were inferred from the DNA. The profile shows about 50,000 clones, about 90% of them singletons. Trimming took off 6 bases at V and 4 bases at J, with 13 bases between the two ends. This CDR3 is built from 14 residues. Per the germline V gene, CDR1 is KGHSH and CDR2 is LQKENI. The gene calls are TRBV18 and TRBJ1-3; D is undetermined. This receptor was taken from a human donor in a cohort sampled during active COVID-19. The sample consisted of peripheral blood. The chain's CDR3 is CASSTGGGGNTIYF. Here the CDR3 DNA reads TGTGCCAGCTCCACGGGAGGAGGCGGAAACACCATATATTTT.